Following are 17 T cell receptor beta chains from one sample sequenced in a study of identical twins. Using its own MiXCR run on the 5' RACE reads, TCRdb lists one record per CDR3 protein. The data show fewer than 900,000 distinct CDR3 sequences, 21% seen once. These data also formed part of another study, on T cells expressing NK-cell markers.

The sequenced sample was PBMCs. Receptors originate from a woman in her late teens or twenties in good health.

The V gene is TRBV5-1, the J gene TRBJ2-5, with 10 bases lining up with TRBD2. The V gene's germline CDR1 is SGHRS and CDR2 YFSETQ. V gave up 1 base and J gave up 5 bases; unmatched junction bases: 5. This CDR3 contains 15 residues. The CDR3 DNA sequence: TGCGCCAGCAGCTTGCTAGCGGGAGTAGGGGAGACCCAGTACTTC. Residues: CASSLLAGVGETQYF.

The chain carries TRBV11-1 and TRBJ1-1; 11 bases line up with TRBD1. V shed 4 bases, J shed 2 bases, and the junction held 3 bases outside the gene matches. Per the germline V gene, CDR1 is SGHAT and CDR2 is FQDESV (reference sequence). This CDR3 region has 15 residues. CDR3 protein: CASSWGQGENTEAFF. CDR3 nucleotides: TGTGCCAGCAGCTGGGGACAGGGGGAAAACACTGAAGCTTTCTTT.

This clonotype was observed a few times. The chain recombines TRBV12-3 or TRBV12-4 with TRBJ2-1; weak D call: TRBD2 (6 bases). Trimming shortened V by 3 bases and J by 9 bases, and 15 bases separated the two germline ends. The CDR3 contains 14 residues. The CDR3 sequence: CASSLGTPVGEQFF. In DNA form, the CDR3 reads TGTGCCAGCAGTTTGGGGACTCCAGTCGGTGAGCAGTTCTTC.

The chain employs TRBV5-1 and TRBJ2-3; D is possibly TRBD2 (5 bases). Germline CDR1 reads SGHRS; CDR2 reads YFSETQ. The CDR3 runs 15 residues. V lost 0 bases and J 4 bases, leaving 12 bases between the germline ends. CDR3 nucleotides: TGCGCCAGCAGCTTGGAGAGGCGGGTGGCAGATACGCAGTATTTT. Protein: CASSLERRVADTQYF.

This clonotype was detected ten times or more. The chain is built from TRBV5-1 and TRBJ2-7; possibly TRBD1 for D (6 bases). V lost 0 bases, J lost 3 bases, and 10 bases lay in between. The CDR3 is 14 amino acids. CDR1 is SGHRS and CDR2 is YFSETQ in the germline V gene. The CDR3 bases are TGCGCCAGCAGCTTGGCTGCCAGGGGCTACGAGCAGTACTTC. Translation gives CASSLAARGYEQYF.

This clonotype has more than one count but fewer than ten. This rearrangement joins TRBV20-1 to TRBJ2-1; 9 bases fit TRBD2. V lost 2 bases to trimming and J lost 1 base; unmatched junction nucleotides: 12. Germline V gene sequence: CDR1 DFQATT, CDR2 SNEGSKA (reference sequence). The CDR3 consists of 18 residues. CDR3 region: CSARRVWRLAASYNEQFF. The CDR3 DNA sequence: TGCAGTGCTAGAAGAGTCTGGCGACTAGCGGCATCCTACAATGAGCAGTTCTTC.

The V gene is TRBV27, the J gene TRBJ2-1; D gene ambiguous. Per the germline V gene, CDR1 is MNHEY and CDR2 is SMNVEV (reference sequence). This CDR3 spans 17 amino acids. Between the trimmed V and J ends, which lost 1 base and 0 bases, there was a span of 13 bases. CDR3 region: CASSLFSLTSSYNEQFF. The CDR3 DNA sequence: TGTGCCAGCAGTTTATTTAGTCTGACGAGCTCCTACAATGAGCAGTTCTTC.

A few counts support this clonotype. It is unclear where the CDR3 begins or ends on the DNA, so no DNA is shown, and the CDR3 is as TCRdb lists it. CDR3 residues: CISVSEIGFF. The chain employs TRBV7-5 and TRBJ1-1. TRBV7-5 is flagged as a pseudogene. Inclusive of both ends, the CDR3 amounts to 10 amino acids.

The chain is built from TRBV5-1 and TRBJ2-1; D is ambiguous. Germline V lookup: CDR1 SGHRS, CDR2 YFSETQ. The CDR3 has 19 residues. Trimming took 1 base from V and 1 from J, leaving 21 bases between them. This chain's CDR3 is CASSLSTQLGRSSYNEQFF. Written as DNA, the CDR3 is TGCGCCAGCAGCTTGTCCACCCAACTTGGCAGATCTTCCTACAATGAGCAGTTCTTC.

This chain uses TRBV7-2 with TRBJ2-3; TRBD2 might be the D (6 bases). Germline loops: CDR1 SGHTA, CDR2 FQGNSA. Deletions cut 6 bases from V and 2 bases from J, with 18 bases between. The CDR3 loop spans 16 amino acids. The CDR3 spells CASSLLSGFFTDTQYF. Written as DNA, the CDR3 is TGTGCCAGCAGTCTCCTTAGCGGTTTCTTCACAGATACGCAGTATTTT.

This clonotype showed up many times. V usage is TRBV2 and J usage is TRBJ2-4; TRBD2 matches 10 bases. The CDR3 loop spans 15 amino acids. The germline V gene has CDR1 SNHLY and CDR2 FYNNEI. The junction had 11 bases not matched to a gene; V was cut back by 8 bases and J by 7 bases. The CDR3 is CASARLAGDVNIQYF. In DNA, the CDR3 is TGTGCCAGCGCGCGCCTAGCGGGAGACGTGAACATTCAGTACTTC.

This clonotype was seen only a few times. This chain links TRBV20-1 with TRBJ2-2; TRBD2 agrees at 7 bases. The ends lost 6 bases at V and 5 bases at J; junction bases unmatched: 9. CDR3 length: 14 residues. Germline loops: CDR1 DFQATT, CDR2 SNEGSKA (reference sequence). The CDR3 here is CSARPGLRTGELFF. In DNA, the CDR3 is TGCAGTGCCCGACCGGGACTACGTACCGGGGAGCTGTTTTTT.

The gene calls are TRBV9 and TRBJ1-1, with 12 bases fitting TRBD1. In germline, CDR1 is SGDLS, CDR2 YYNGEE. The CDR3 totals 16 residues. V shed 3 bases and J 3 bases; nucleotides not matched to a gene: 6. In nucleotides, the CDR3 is TGTGCCAGCAGCGAGGGACAGGGGGCGGCGGACACTGAAGCTTTCTTT. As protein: CASSEGQGAADTEAFF.

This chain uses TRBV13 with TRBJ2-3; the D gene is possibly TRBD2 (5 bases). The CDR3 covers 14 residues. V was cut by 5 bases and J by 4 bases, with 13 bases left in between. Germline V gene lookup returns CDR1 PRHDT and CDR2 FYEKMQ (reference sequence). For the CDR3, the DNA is TGTGCCAGCAGCCACCTATATAGCGCAGATACGCAGTATTTT. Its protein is CASSHLYSADTQYF.

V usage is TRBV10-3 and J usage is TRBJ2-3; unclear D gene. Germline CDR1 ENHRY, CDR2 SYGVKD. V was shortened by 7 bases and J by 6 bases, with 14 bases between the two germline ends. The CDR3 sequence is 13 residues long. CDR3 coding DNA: TGTGCCATCACCCAGAGTTTTGGGGATACGCAGTATTTT. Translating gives CAITQSFGDTQYF.

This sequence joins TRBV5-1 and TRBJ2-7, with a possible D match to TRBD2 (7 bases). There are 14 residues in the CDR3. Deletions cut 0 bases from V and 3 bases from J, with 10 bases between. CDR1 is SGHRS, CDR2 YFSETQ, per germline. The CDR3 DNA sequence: TGCGCCAGCAGCTTGGAGGGGGGGCACTACGAGCAGTACTTC. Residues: CASSLEGGHYEQYF.

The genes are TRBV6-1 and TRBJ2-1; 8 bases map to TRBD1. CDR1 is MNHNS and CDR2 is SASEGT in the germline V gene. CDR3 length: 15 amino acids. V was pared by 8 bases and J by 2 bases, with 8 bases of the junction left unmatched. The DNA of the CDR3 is TGTGCCAGCTCAGGGGGCGGAGTCACCTACAATGAGCAGTTCTTC. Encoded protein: CASSGGGVTYNEQFF.